This TCR beta chain is drawn from a study of blood T cell repertoires in COVID-19. Study-wide background: The cDNA or gDNA used as material had been derived from T cells, B-cell-depleted T cells, or PBMCs.

CDR1 is SGHNT and CDR2 is YYREEE in the germline V gene (reference sequence). Trimming left V 0 bases short and J 9 bases short, with 16 bases between. This CDR3 is 15 amino acids long. TCRdb's table, derived via immunoSEQ multiplex PCR, lists solely in-frame clones and lacks some. The repertoire holds around 160,000 clones, with roughly 86% as singletons. The chain couples TRBV5-4 to TRBJ1-3, with a possible D match to TRBD1 (5 bases). The sample was peripheral blood. The TCR comes from a human donor in a cohort sampled during active COVID-19. Here the CDR3 DNA reads TGTGCCAGCAGCTTGGATGGGGCCCCCCGAACCACCATATATTTT. This sequence encodes CASSLDGAPRTTIYF.